This passage covers 7 T cell receptor beta chains from one sample sequenced in a study of regulatory and conventional T cells in RAG deficiency. Repertoires were generated with immunoSEQ multiplex PCR, while TCRdb's copy carries only in-frame clones and drops some. The repertoire holds 34,000 or so clones, with about 89% as singletons. These data were likewise used in another study, on regulatory T cells. That study adds: The PCR used 52 TRBV and 13 TRBJ primers.

The sequencing sample was made of CD8+ T cells sorted from blood. All receptors come from a human donor in good health.

The CDR3 DNA is TGTGCCAGCAGCAAAGGGACAGGCTCTGGAAACACCATATATTTT. Encoded protein: CASSKGTGSGNTIYF. V usage is TRBV7-6 and J usage is TRBJ1-3; 8 nucleotides match TRBD1. Germline V CDR1 and CDR2: SGHVS, FNYEAQ. The CDR3 covers 15 residues. The ends lost 5 bases at V and 0 bases at J; junction bases unmatched: 3.

The rearrangement uses TRBV6-1 and TRBJ2-5; TRBD2 aligns across 9 bases. This CDR3 has 16 amino acids. In germline, CDR1 is MNHNS, CDR2 SASEGT. After removal of 4 bases from V and 2 bases from J, the junction contained 8 bases not matched to a gene. The CDR3 region has the DNA TGTGCCAGCAGTGCGGGTAGCGGGGGCCCACAAGAGACCCAGTACTTC. Translated, it gives CASSAGSGGPQETQYF.

The chain carries TRBV27 and TRBJ2-3; weak D call: TRBD2 (5 bases). This CDR3 has 14 residues. Germline V lookup: CDR1 MNHEY, CDR2 SMNVEV (reference sequence). Trimming removed 2 bases from V and 1 base from J, with 7 bases in between. CDR3 residues: CASSLLAGTDTQYF. In DNA form, the CDR3 reads TGTGCCAGCAGTTTACTAGCAGGCACAGATACGCAGTATTTT.

The rearrangement joins TRBV5-1 to TRBJ2-5; D is possibly TRBD2 (7 bases). Germline CDR1 and CDR2: SGHRS and YFSETQ. CDR3 length: 14 amino acids. Trimming removed 7 bases at V and 8 bases at J, with 21 bases between. DNA of the CDR3: TGCGCCAGCCGATCACAGGGAGGGGCCCAAACCCAGTACTTC. Translation: CASRSQGGAQTQYF.

Concerning this clone itself: The sample carries other DNA sequences with the same CDR3. The V and J genes are TRBV19 and TRBJ2-7, with 8 bases identical to TRBD2. J gave up 9 bases and V 3 bases, and 10 bases lay outside the gene matches. The V gene's germline CDR1 is LNHDA and CDR2 SQIVND (reference sequence). The CDR3 extends over 14 amino acids. The CDR3, as DNA: TGTGCCAGTAGTATGGTTGGTCTAGCGGGTTGGCAGTACTTC. Protein sequence: CASSMVGLAGWQYF.

The gene calls are TRBV5-1 and TRBJ2-2; TRBD1 might be the D (6 bases). V lost 3 bases and J 5 bases, leaving 14 bases between the germline ends. The length of the CDR3 is 15 residues. The V gene's germline CDR1 is SGHRS and CDR2 YFSETQ. As DNA, the CDR3 is TGCGCCAGCAGCTCCGGAACAGGGAAAACCGGGGAGCTGTTTTTT. Translation gives CASSSGTGKTGELFF.

The chain recombines TRBV28 with TRBJ2-6; 7 bases agree with TRBD1. CDR3 size: 19 residues. J lost 3 bases, V lost 5 bases, and 16 bases had no gene match. Germline V CDR1 and CDR2: MDHEN, SYDVKM. Here the CDR3 reads CASSESKTGPFGGANVLTF. The CDR3 nucleotides read TGTGCCAGCAGTGAGTCAAAGACAGGGCCTTTTGGTGGGGCCAACGTCCTGACTTTC.